These 17 T cell receptor beta chains came from one sample sequenced in a study of T cells in Graves' hyperthyroidism and ophthalmopathy. Regions amplified from RNA transcripts were the TCR beta CDR3 regions. HTBI primers were the set used in a first-round RT-PCR of the TCR CDR3. TCRdb ran MiXCR on the multiplex PCR reads and lists one entry per CDR3 protein. The data contain under 350,000 distinct CDR3 sequences, 17% of them singletons. Sequenced material: blood. These TCRs come from a woman aged 55-70 years with Graves' ophthalmopathy.

There are many counts of this clonotype. The rearrangement uses TRBV15 and TRBJ1-4, with a weak D call TRBD1 (5 bases). This CDR3 region has 19 residues. The germline V gene has CDR1 LNHNV and CDR2 YYDKDF (reference sequence). V was clipped by 1 base and J by 3 bases, with 21 bases between them. The DNA for the CDR3 is TGTGCCACCAGCAGAGTCGGAACAGGAATAATCGCGGCTAATGAAAAACTGTTTTTT. It codes for CATSRVGTGIIAANEKLFF.

V usage is TRBV27 and J usage is TRBJ2-1; 12 bases line up with TRBD2. Germline values: CDR1 MNHEY, CDR2 SMNVEV (reference sequence). V dropped 4 bases and J dropped 9; count of bases not matched to a gene: 13. The CDR3 has 17 amino acids. The CDR3 spells CASSSRLAGDLGAEQFF. The CDR3 DNA reads as TGTGCCAGCAGTTCCCGACTAGCGGGAGATCTGGGGGCTGAGCAGTTCTTC.

In this sample, this clonotype turned up a few times. The genes are TRBV10-2 and TRBJ2-5; D may be TRBD2 (6 bases). This CDR3 has 15 residues. V dropped 7 bases and J dropped 4 bases, with 19 bases sitting between them. Per germline, CDR1 WSHSY and CDR2 SAAADI. For the CDR3, the DNA is TGCGCCAGCACCCCCCGGGACTCACCCCGAGAGACCCAGTACTTC. It is translated as CASTPRDSPRETQYF.

In this sample, this clonotype turned up many times. This rearrangement joins TRBV7-2 to TRBJ2-7; D might be TRBD2 (6 bases). The CDR3 contains 14 residues. Trimming pared 8 bases from V and 3 bases from J, leaving 17 bases between. Germline V gene data show CDR1 as SGHTA and CDR2 as FQGNSA. CDR3 in DNA: TGTGCCAGCGGGCGCGGCGGGGTCCACTACGAGCAGTACTTC. Protein sequence: CASGRGGVHYEQYF. The complete variable domain, with remaining parts taken from reference TRBV7-2 and TRBJ2-7, reads GAGVSQSPSNKVTEKGKDVELRCDPISGHTALYWYRQSLGQGLEFLIYFQGNSAPDKSGLPSDRFSAERTGGSVSTLTIQRTQQEDSAVYLCASGRGGVHYEQYFGPGTRLTVT.

J is TRBJ2-2 and V is TRBV12-5; 9 bases align to TRBD1. Germline-derived CDR1 and CDR2 are LGHNT and FRNRAP. J gave up 5 bases and V 6 bases, and 7 bases lay outside the gene matches. This CDR3 comprises 15 residues. CDR3 in DNA: TGTGCTAGTGGCTCGGGACAGGGTTTTACCGGGGAGCTGTTTTTT. It codes for CASGSGQGFTGELFF.

This clonotype was seen a few times. The genes are TRBV29-1 and TRBJ2-2; 12 bases map to TRBD2. Germline-derived CDR1 and CDR2 are SQVTM and ANQGSEA. Losses at the gene ends were 7 bases for V and 4 bases for J; bases not matched to a gene: 7. The CDR3 spans 15 residues. CDR3 in amino acids: CSATSGGRGTGELFF. In DNA, the CDR3 is TGCAGCGCTACTAGCGGGGGGCGGGGCACCGGGGAGCTGTTTTTT.

In this sample, this clonotype turned up many times. This sequence joins TRBV7-2 and TRBJ2-6; D remains unclear. Per germline, CDR1 SGHTA and CDR2 FQGNSA. With 5 bases removed from V and 0 bases from J, the gap between germline ends came to 5 bases. The CDR3 has 14 amino acids. This CDR3 is CASSQNSGANVLTF. CDR3 DNA sequence: TGTGCCAGCAGCCAAAACTCTGGGGCCAACGTCCTGACTTTC.

This clonotype was seen ten or more times. V and J are TRBV6-1 and TRBJ1-1; 10 bases are a match to TRBD1. V lost 6 bases to trimming and J lost 1 base; unmatched junction nucleotides: 14. The CDR3 contains 18 residues. CDR1 is MNHNS, CDR2 SASEGT, per germline. The CDR3 protein is CASRTAGQGTAGNTEAFF. Written as DNA, the CDR3 is TGTGCCAGCAGAACGGCGGGACAGGGGACCGCCGGGAACACTGAAGCTTTCTTT.

The sample holds a few counts of this clonotype. The genes are TRBV2 and TRBJ1-1; no reliable D call. Trimming stripped 3 bases from V and 0 bases from J, with 8 bases between. The germline CDR1 and CDR2 sequences are SNHLY and FYNNEI. This CDR3 contains 14 residues. DNA for the CDR3: TGTGCCAGCAGTGAGACGTATTTGAACACTGAAGCTTTCTTT. The encoded protein is CASSETYLNTEAFF.

The V call is TRBV4-3, the J call TRBJ2-7; 7 bases fit TRBD1. With 5 bases clipped from V and 3 bases from J, the junction kept 19 bases outside the gene matches. Germline V gene sequence: CDR1 LGHNA, CDR2 YSLEER. The CDR3 length is 18 residues. DNA of the CDR3: TGCGCCAGCAGCTTAAAAGAGCATCGGACAGGACCGCTCTACGAGCAGTACTTC. Translated: CASSLKEHRTGPLYEQYF.

This clonotype was observed once. This may be a read error, as it is one base from a much larger clone. CDR3 residues: CASSPLRGDEQFF. The CDR3 bases are TGTGCCAGCAGCCCCCTTCGGGGGGATGAGCAGTTCTTC. The chain recombines TRBV28 with TRBJ2-1; 7 bases fit TRBD2. CDR3 length: 13 residues. J gave up 8 bases and V 6 bases, and 7 bases lay outside the gene matches. Germline V gene sequence: CDR1 MDHEN, CDR2 SYDVKM.

There are a few counts of this clonotype. The rearrangement links TRBV4-3 to TRBJ1-2, with D unclear. Germline CDR1 reads LGHNA; CDR2 reads YSLEER. Trimming pared 1 base from V and 4 bases from J, leaving 19 bases between. This CDR3 has 17 residues. DNA for the CDR3: TGCGCCAGCAGCCAAGGAGGAGTGCTACCATCCGTCTATGGCTACACCTTC. Encoded protein: CASSQGGVLPSVYGYTF.

This clonotype was seen ten or more times. The V call is TRBV6-2 or TRBV6-3, the J call TRBJ1-1; 8 bases map to TRBD1. The CDR3 contains 12 residues. CDR1 and CDR2 (germline): MNHEY, SVGEGT. After removal of 4 bases from V and 10 bases from J, the junction contained 5 bases not matched to a gene. The CDR3, as DNA: TGTGCCAGCAGTTTCTCACAGGGGGGAGCTTTCTTT. This translates into CASSFSQGGAFF.

This clonotype has ten or more counts. This chain links TRBV7-2 with TRBJ2-7; no clear D. Trimming stripped 0 bases from V and 7 bases from J, with 13 bases between. The CDR3 runs to 14 residues. Germline V lookup: CDR1 SGHTA, CDR2 FQGNSA. The CDR3 DNA follows: TGTGCCAGCAGCTTAGCGGCGATAAGGGTAGAGCAGTACTTC. It yields the protein CASSLAAIRVEQYF.

This clonotype was observed at least ten times. This chain joins TRBV3-1 and TRBJ1-1; TRBD1 might be the D (6 bases). Germline CDR1 is LGHDT and CDR2 is YNNKEL (reference sequence). The V gene lost 3 bases and the J gene lost 3 bases, with 14 bases spanning the gap. This CDR3 contains 15 residues. The CDR3 DNA reads TGTGCCAGCAGCCATTTTACAGGGTTGGACACTGAAGCTTTCTTT. It translates to CASSHFTGLDTEAFF.

In this sample, this clonotype turned up a few times. This chain links TRBV18 with TRBJ1-2; D remains unclear. The germline V and J ends were trimmed by 3 bases and 4 bases, with 15 bases remaining between them. This CDR3 has 15 residues. Germline V lookup: CDR1 KGHSH, CDR2 LQKENI. The CDR3 protein is CASSPVYSFSYGYTF. In DNA, the CDR3 is TGTGCCAGCTCACCCGTATATAGCTTTTCCTATGGCTACACCTTC.

The chain has TRBV20-1 and TRBJ2-6, with 7 bases lining up with TRBD1. This CDR3 has 17 residues. The V and J ends lost 0 bases and 1 base, in that order; junction bases with no gene match: 6. Germline V gene data show CDR1 as DFQATT and CDR2 as SNEGSKA (reference sequence). CDR3: CSARDASTGSGANVLTF. CDR3 bases: TGCAGTGCTAGAGATGCCTCGACAGGGTCTGGGGCCAACGTCCTGACTTTC.